The rows below give T cell receptor beta chains drawn from one sample of a study of Graves' ophthalmopathy and Graves' hyperthyroidism. From the multiplex PCR reads, TCRdb called clonotypes with MiXCR, one entry per CDR3 protein. The sample shows 1 million to 1.3 million distinct CDR3 sequences, about two fifths of them seen only once. The sequencing input was peripheral blood or thyroid tissue (not recorded which). All receptors derive from an adult man with Graves' hyperthyroidism. The CDR3 runs from the conserved cysteine through the conserved F or W. Each record gives: V gene, D gene, J gene, clone size, CDR3 protein, CDR3 DNA. The D gene is left open where the match is weak. Some rows mark clone size as missing; the rest say once, few, many or name a class of expanded clone.

TRBV19	TRBD1	TRBJ1-2	.	CASTGQANYGYTF	TGTGCCAGTACGGGACAGGCGAACTATGGCTACACCTTC
TRBV2	TRBD1	TRBJ2-7	many	CASSTTGHHEQYF	TGTGCCAGCAGCACGACAGGGCATCACGAGCAGTACTTC
TRBV10-3	TRBD1	TRBJ2-7	.	CACGGTGVDEQYF	TGTGCCTGTGGGGGGACAGGGGTCGACGAGCAGTACTTC
TRBV6-5	TRBD1	TRBJ1-2	few	CASRNDRGNYGYTF	TGTGCCAGCAGAAACGACAGGGGGAACTATGGCTACACCTTC
TRBV7-2	.	TRBJ2-5	few	CASSPSGSGPYRTQYF	TGTGCCAGCAGCCCCTCGGGAAGCGGCCCCTATCGGACCCAGTACTTC
TRBV5-1	.	TRBJ1-6	few	CASRLVAGRGDNSPLHF	TGCGCCAGCAGACTGGTCGCGGGAAGGGGAGATAATTCACCCCTCCACTTT
TRBV2	.	TRBJ1-1	.	CASTPDQTRNTEAFF	TGTGCCAGCACCCCAGATCAGACACGGAACACTGAAGCTTTCTTT
TRBV2	.	TRBJ1-2	.	CASVDESFRANYGYTF	TGTGCCAGCGTTGATGAGTCGTTCCGAGCTAACTATGGCTACACCTTC
TRBV10-3	TRBD1	TRBJ1-4	few	CAISGQGEKLFF	TGTGCCATCAGTGGACAGGGGGAAAAACTGTTTTTT
TRBV10-3	.	TRBJ2-5	many	CAIRGGSGQETQYF	TGTGCCATCAGAGGGGGTAGCGGTCAAGAGACCCAGTACTTC
TRBV12-3/TRBV12-4	TRBD1	TRBJ1-5	many	CASSLTRQGQPQHF	TGTGCCAGCAGTTTAACGCGACAGGGACAGCCCCAGCATTTT
TRBV30	.	TRBJ1-1	.	CAWSVTRPGAEAFF	TGTGCCTGGAGTGTGACACGGCCGGGGGCTGAAGCTTTCTTT
TRBV4-1	.	TRBJ1-4	few	CASSQRGENEKLFF	TGCGCCAGCAGCCAAAGAGGGGAGAATGAAAAACTGTTTTTT
TRBV7-9	TRBD1	TRBJ1-6	many	CASSVQGSNSPLHF	TGTGCCAGCAGCGTACAGGGGTCTAATTCACCCCTCCACTTT
TRBV29-1	TRBD2	TRBJ2-2	.	CSVGTSGGTGELFF	TGCAGCGTCGGCACTAGCGGGGGCACCGGGGAGCTGTTTTTT
TRBV10-3	.	TRBJ2-2	few	CAISDGRGTTGELFF	TGTGCCATCAGTGATGGGAGGGGGACCACCGGGGAGCTGTTTTTT
TRBV29-1	.	TRBJ2-7	few	CSVRAADGSYEQYF	TGCAGCGTTAGGGCTGCGGATGGCTCCTACGAGCAGTACTTC
TRBV29-1	TRBD1	TRBJ2-7	many	CSVRQGESYEQYF	TGCAGCGTTCGACAGGGGGAGTCTTACGAGCAGTACTTC
TRBV11-2	TRBD1	TRBJ1-3	many	CASSLDRALSGNTIYF	TGTGCCAGCAGCCTAGACAGGGCACTCTCTGGAAACACCATATATTTT
TRBV19	.	TRBJ1-5	.	CASSMWETDSNQPQHF	TGTGCCAGTAGTATGTGGGAGACAGATAGCAATCAGCCCCAGCATTTT
TRBV14	.	TRBJ1-5	many	CASSQGLNQPQHF	TGTGCCAGCAGCCAGGGACTCAATCAGCCCCAGCATTTT
TRBV30	TRBD1	TRBJ2-7	.	CAWSVGGAARQYF	TGTGCCTGGAGTGTAGGGGGCGCAGCTCGGCAGTACTTC
TRBV29-1	.	TRBJ1-2	.	CSVEAGSYGHTF	TGCAGCGTTGAGGCAGGATCCTATGGCCACACCTTC
TRBV15	.	TRBJ2-5	many	CATSRDYGQGFIETQYF	TGTGCCACCAGCAGAGATTATGGGCAGGGCTTTATTGAGACCCAGTACTTC
TRBV12-3/TRBV12-4	.	TRBJ1-1	many	CASKAETEAFF	TGTGCCAGCAAGGCAGAAACTGAAGCTTTCTTT
TRBV7-9	.	TRBJ1-1	.	CASSLGQQGPMNTEAFF	TGTGCCAGCAGCTTAGGACAGCAAGGACCGATGAACACTGAAGCTTTCTTT
TRBV29-1	TRBD2	TRBJ2-7	.	CSVAVGLAGRENYEQYF	TGCAGCGTTGCGGTGGGACTAGCGGGACGGGAGAACTACGAGCAGTACTTC
TRBV12-3/TRBV12-4	TRBD1	TRBJ1-4	.	CASNRGPNEKLFF	TGTGCCAGCAACAGGGGGCCTAATGAAAAACTGTTTTTT
TRBV7-9	.	TRBJ2-7	few	CASTRRYEQYF	TGTGCCAGCACACGGCGGTACGAGCAGTACTTC
TRBV6-2/TRBV6-3	.	TRBJ1-5	.	CASRFHTDQPQHF	TGTGCCAGCAGATTTCACACGGATCAGCCCCAGCATTTT
TRBV15	.	TRBJ1-1	many	CATSRENRNTEAFF	TGTGCCACCAGCAGAGAGAACAGGAACACTGAAGCTTTCTTT
TRBV6-5	TRBD1	TRBJ1-2	.	CASSHLGTGALRGYTF	TGTGCCAGCAGCCACTTAGGAACAGGGGCTCTGCGTGGCTACACCTTC
TRBV10-2	.	TRBJ1-2	.	CACSARDPGGADYGYTF	.
TRBV7-2	TRBD1	TRBJ1-2	.	CASSLEGTDLRRF	TGTGCCAGCAGCTTGGAAGGGACAGACCTTCGACGCTTC
TRBV29-1	.	TRBJ1-5	.	CSLGGFPQPQHF	TGCAGCTTGGGGGGATTCCCTCAGCCCCAGCATTTT
TRBV2	TRBD2	TRBJ2-7	many	CASSEVAGVLDYEQYF	TGTGCCAGCAGTGAAGTAGCGGGAGTCCTAGACTACGAGCAGTACTTC
TRBV20-1	.	TRBJ1-5	many	CSASGGVGQPQHF	TGCAGTGCTAGCGGCGGGGTCGGACAGCCCCAGCATTTT
TRBV5-1	TRBD1	TRBJ1-5	many	CASSLGDRTDNQPQHF	TGCGCCAGCAGCTTGGGGGACAGGACAGATAATCAGCCCCAGCATTTT
TRBV15	.	TRBJ1-1	.	CATRTEGGGRNTEAFF	TGTGCCACCAGAACAGAAGGGGGGGGCCGGAACACTGAAGCTTTCTTT
TRBV19	.	TRBJ1-5	many	CASSIVKGNQPQHF	TGTGCCAGTAGTATAGTAAAGGGAAATCAGCCCCAGCATTTT
TRBV7-9	.	TRBJ2-6	few	CAGSGSGANVLTF	TGTGCCGGTAGCGGCTCTGGGGCCAACGTCCTGACTTTC
TRBV5-1	.	TRBJ1-1	many	CASSHRAGSTEAFF	TGCGCCAGCAGCCACAGGGCTGGGAGCACTGAAGCTTTCTTT
TRBV9	TRBD1	TRBJ1-3	.	CASSVGTGHSGNTIYF	TGTGCCAGCAGCGTGGGGACAGGGCACTCTGGAAACACCATATATTTT
TRBV15	.	TRBJ1-5	.	CATSGEGGGQPQHF	TGTGCCACCAGCGGGGAGGGGGGGGGTCAGCCCCAGCATTTT
TRBV29-1	TRBD1	TRBJ2-2	.	CSVWDRGNTGELFF	TGCAGCGTTTGGGACAGGGGTAACACCGGGGAGCTGTTTTTT
TRBV28	.	TRBJ1-2	.	CASSLGDSFSGYTF	TGTGCCAGCAGTTTAGGAGACAGTTTCAGTGGCTACACCTTC
TRBV3-1	.	TRBJ2-7	many	CASSQVAWQGQYF	TGTGCCAGCAGCCAAGTTGCCTGGCAGGGGCAGTACTTC
TRBV7-9	.	TRBJ1-1	many	CASSADTGGPEAFF	TGTGCCAGCAGCGCGGACACCGGGGGGCCTGAAGCTTTCTTT
TRBV25-1	.	TRBJ1-2	many	CASSRAGVFWYGYTF	TGTGCCAGCAGTCGGGCAGGGGTGTTTTGGTATGGCTACACCTTC
TRBV7-3	TRBD2	TRBJ2-5	.	CASSVVVLAGETQYF	TGTGCCAGCAGCGTAGTGGTACTAGCGGGAGAGACCCAGTACTTC